This T cell receptor (beta chain) was retrieved from a study of cytomegalovirus exposure and HLA in healthy donors. With regard to this clone: A read error may explain this, as a much larger clone is one base away. Different DNA sequences within this sample yield the same CDR3.

Sequenced by immunoSEQ multiplex PCR; TCRdb stores in-frame clones only, minus some. The sample shows under 200,000 clones, less than 90% of them seen only once. This clonotype was sampled from a woman aged 25 to 45 in good health and CMV-seronegative. The sequencing input was PBMCs.

The CDR3 loop reads CASSPDRNYGYTF. CDR3 bases: TGTGCCAGCTCACCAGACAGGAACTATGGCTACACCTTC. The chain links TRBV18 to TRBJ1-2, with D perhaps matching TRBD1 (6 bases). Between the trimmed V and J ends, which lost 2 bases and 2 bases, there was a span of 6 bases. This CDR3 is 13 amino acids long. Germline CDR1 is KGHSH and CDR2 is LQKENI.